The present T cell receptor (beta chain) was sequenced within a study of blood T cell repertoires in COVID-19. The participants were between roughly 18 and 89 years old and came from fewer than 25 US areas. Per germline, CDR1 MNHNS and CDR2 SASEGT. The length of the CDR3 is 13 residues. V gave up 2 bases and J gave up 13 bases, with 17 bases separating them. In the original workflow: By means of reference gene primer amplification, nucleated cell counts were estimated. Assay: immunoSEQ multiplex PCR; the TCRdb copy retains only in-frame clones and omits some. The V and J calls and clone size were taken over from that table, and D and trimming were inferred from the DNA. Among 250,000 or so clones, around 84% were seen once, and the ten largest hold just over 6.5%.

Sample: PBMCs or T cells enriched from blood (not recorded which). The origin of this receptor is a woman aged 45-65 years who had been exposed to COVID-19. The rearrangement links TRBV6-1 to TRBJ1-2, with D perhaps matching TRBD1 (6 bases). The CDR3 reads CASSERQVPKGTF. CDR3 bases: TGTGCCAGCAGTGAAAGACAGGTCCCGAAGGGCACCTTC.